These T cell receptor beta chains were read from a single sample in a study of blood T cells in healthy people across ages. TCRdb reanalysed the 5' RACE reads using MiXCR and keeps one entry per CDR3 protein. The sample shows about a million distinct CDR3 sequences, roughly 43% of them seen only once. Sequenced material: blood. Receptors originate from a man younger than 45 in good health. The CDR3 runs from the conserved cysteine through the conserved F or W. The order of the fields is V gene, clone size, J gene, D gene, CDR3 DNA, CDR3 protein. The D gene is left open where the match is weak. Clone size, where shown, is once, few, many, or a class for clones that have expanded.

TRBV11-3,NA,TRBJ2-6,NA,TGTGCCAGCAGACTTACGCAGGGGGCCAACGTCCTGACTTTC,CASRLTQGANVLTF
TRBV18,NA,TRBJ2-1,TRBD2,TGTGCCAGCTCACCACAGGGACTAGCGATGTACAATGAGCAGTTCTTC,CASSPQGLAMYNEQFF
TRBV6-6,NA,TRBJ1-6,NA,TGTGCCAGCAGCCCCCCGTTATTATATAATTCACCCCTCCACTTT,CASSPPLLYNSPLHF
TRBV4-3,NA,TRBJ2-1,TRBD1,TGCGCCAGCAGCCAAGGATCGTCCGGACAGGGATACAATGAGCAGTTCTTC,CASSQGSSGQGYNEQFF
TRBV6-5,NA,TRBJ1-5,TRBD1,TGTGCCAGCAGTAAGACAGGGGCGGCTCAGCCCCAGCATTTT,CASSKTGAAQPQHF
TRBV27,few,TRBJ2-7,NA,TGTGCCAGCAGTCAACAGAGCTCCTACGAGCAGTACTTC,CASSQQSSYEQYF
TRBV9,NA,TRBJ2-5,TRBD1,TGTGCCAGCAGCGTCCTGGACAGGGGGCCCTATGAGCAGTACTTC,CASSVLDRGPYEQYF
TRBV6-5,NA,TRBJ1-2,NA,TGTGCCACCGGACGGTTTAGGGGCTACACCTTC,CATGRFRGYTF
TRBV6-5,few,TRBJ2-1,NA,TGTGCCAGCAGTCTAGCAGGGTACCCGGGCAATGAGCAGTTCTTC,CASSLAGYPGNEQFF
TRBV27,NA,TRBJ2-6,NA,TGTGCCAGCAACTCAGCCTCTGGGGCCAACGTCCTGACTTTC,CASNSASGANVLTF
TRBV11-2,NA,TRBJ2-1,NA,TGTGCCAGCAGCCCAGGGGTGACGCGTTACAATGAGCAGTTCTTC,CASSPGVTRYNEQFF
TRBV20-1,few,TRBJ2-4,NA,TGCAGTGCTAGACTTGATGCTGGGGGGACGGCGAATCTAGCCAAAAACATTCAGTACTTC,CSARLDAGGTANLAKNIQYF
TRBV27,NA,TRBJ2-5,NA,TGTGCCAGCAGTTTTCGTTCCGAGTACAATGAGCAGTACTTC,CASSFRSEYNEQYF